This TCR beta chain was captured in a study of cytomegalovirus exposure and HLA in healthy donors. The CDR3 has 13 amino acids. CDR1 is MNHEY and CDR2 is SMNVEV in the germline V gene (reference sequence). V was shortened by 0 bases and J by 4 bases, with 6 bases between the two germline ends. PCR employed 60 Vbeta and 13 Jbeta primers. TCRdb's table, derived via immunoSEQ multiplex PCR, lists solely in-frame clones and lacks some. Here the sample spans 85,000 to 120,000 clones, roughly 71% being singletons. Sequencing used PBMCs. The V gene is TRBV27, the J gene TRBJ1-2; D is uncertain. This TCR derives from a male donor in good health and CMV-seropositive. CDR3: CASSLSATYGYTF. CDR3 nucleotides: TGTGCCAGCAGTTTATCGGCCACCTATGGCTACACCTTC.